The 31 T cell receptor beta chains in this list originate from one sample, sequenced in a study of blood T cell repertoires in COVID-19. Using immunoSEQ multiplex PCR, the repertoire was profiled, and TCRdb retains in-frame clones only, with some absent. The table shows some 190,000 clones, with 75% to 85% occurring only once. Sequenced sample: peripheral blood. The receptors originated from a man in his 60s with acute or convalescent COVID-19.

The rearrangement joins TRBV6-6 to TRBJ1-3; tentative D call: TRBD1 (5 bases). V was trimmed by 4 bases and J by 0 bases, leaving 10 bases between them. Germline V lookup: CDR1 MNHNY, CDR2 SVGAGI (reference sequence). The CDR3 is made up of 15 amino acids. CDR3 loop: CASSWDSSSGNTIYF. The CDR3 DNA follows: TGTGCCAGCAGTTGGGACTCGAGCTCTGGAAACACCATATATTTT.

This rearrangement joins TRBV4-2 to TRBJ1-6, with D tentatively TRBD1 (5 bases). Germline V gene data show CDR1 as LGHNA and CDR2 as YNFKEQ. V lost 5 bases, J lost 5 bases, and 16 bases lay in between. The CDR3 runs 16 residues. CDR3 sequence (DNA): TGTGCCAGCAGCTCTTCGCTGGACATTAATAATTCACCCCTCCACTTT. Its protein is CASSSSLDINNSPLHF.

The V and J genes are TRBV7-2 and TRBJ2-7, with TRBD2 matching over 10 bases. Germline assignment: CDR1 SGHTA and CDR2 FQGNSA. The V gene end was trimmed by 1 base and the J gene end by 2 bases; junction bases not matched to a gene: 5. The CDR3 spans 16 residues. Here the CDR3 reads CASSLVSGGSTYEQYF. In DNA form, the CDR3 reads TGTGCCAGCAGCTTAGTTAGCGGGGGGTCCACCTACGAGCAGTACTTC. Drawing the rest from reference TRBV7-2 and TRBJ2-7, the complete variable domain is GAGVSQSPSNKVTEKGKDVELRCDPISGHTALYWYRQSLGQGLEFLIYFQGNSAPDKSGLPSDRFSAERTGGSVSTLTIQRTQQEDSAVYLCASSLVSGGSTYEQYFGPGTRLTVT.

The gene calls are TRBV13 and TRBJ1-2; D unclear. Germline assignment: CDR1 PRHDT and CDR2 FYEKMQ (reference sequence). This CDR3 region has 11 residues. Trimming removed 5 bases at V and 7 bases at J, with 8 bases between. The CDR3 sequence: CASSSTGGYTF. DNA of the CDR3: TGTGCCAGCAGCAGTACGGGTGGCTACACCTTC.

This chain links TRBV7-2 with TRBJ2-5; 13 positions agree with TRBD2. The trim removed 4 bases at V and 2 bases at J, leaving 4 bases unmatched. Germline assignment: CDR1 SGHTA and CDR2 FQGNSA. CDR3 length equals 16 residues. CDR3 loop: CASSSPGLAGQETQYF. As DNA, the CDR3 is TGTGCCAGCAGCTCCCCGGGACTAGCGGGACAAGAGACCCAGTACTTC.

The chain has TRBV7-3 and TRBJ1-2; 7 nucleotides agree with TRBD1. The CDR3 covers 13 residues. Unmatched junction bases numbered 5, after V lost 1 base and J lost 9 bases. Looked up from germline, CDR1 is SGHTA and CDR2 is FQGTGA. The CDR3 bases are TGTGCCAGCAGCTTAAGGGACAGCCAGAGCTACACCTTC. The encoded protein is CASSLRDSQSYTF.

This clone has only a few counts. The J gene is TRBJ1-6, the V gene TRBV7-6; the match to TRBD1 covers 7 bases. V gave up 2 bases and J gave up 5 bases; unmatched junction bases: 9. From germline, CDR1 is SGHVS and CDR2 FNYEAQ. The CDR3 totals 17 residues. The CDR3 loop is CASSLRFGTEDNSPLHF. The DNA for the CDR3 is TGTGCCAGCAGCTTAAGGTTTGGGACAGAAGATAATTCACCCCTCCACTTT.

The chain has TRBV9 and TRBJ1-6, with D uncertain. CDR1 and CDR2 from the germline V gene are SGDLS and YYNGEE. The CDR3 is 16 amino acids. The V gene lost 2 bases and the J gene lost 0 bases, with 9 bases spanning the gap. The CDR3 coding sequence is TGTGCCAGCAGCGTGGGCCAGAGCTCCTATAATTCACCCCTCCACTTT. It codes for CASSVGQSSYNSPLHF.

The V call is TRBV9, the J call TRBJ2-6; 7 bases align to TRBD2. The CDR3 is 18 residues long. V trimming: 0 bases; J trimming: 0 bases; junction bases outside the gene matches: 6. Germline-derived CDR1 and CDR2 are SGDLS and YYNGEE. The CDR3 DNA reads as TGTGCCAGCAGCGTAGAAGCGGGATCCCCCTCTGGGGCCAACGTCCTGACTTTC. It codes for CASSVEAGSPSGANVLTF. Supplemented by reference TRBV9 and TRBJ2-6, the full variable domain reads DSGVTQTPKHLITATGQRVTLRCSPRSGDLSVYWYQQSLDQGLQFLIQYYNGEERAKGNILERFSAQQFPDLHSELNLSSLELGDSALYFCASSVEAGSPSGANVLTFGAGSRLTVL.

V is TRBV9 and J is TRBJ2-3; D might be TRBD2 (6 bases). From germline, CDR1 is SGDLS and CDR2 YYNGEE. The CDR3 runs to 12 residues. V was pared by 6 bases and J by 5 bases, with 10 bases between. As DNA, the CDR3 is TGTGCCAGCACGCGGGATAGAGATACGCAGTATTTT. Residues: CASTRDRDTQYF.

This clone is a singleton in its sample. The rearrangement joins TRBV18 to TRBJ2-7, with 7 positions matching TRBD1. The CDR3 has 13 amino acids. V lost 3 bases and J lost 5; bases outside the gene matches: 4. Germline CDR1 reads KGHSH; CDR2 reads LQKENI. The CDR3 loop reads CASSPTTGDEQYF. CDR3 coding DNA: TGTGCCAGCTCACCCACAACAGGGGACGAGCAGTACTTC.

This clone has just one count. This sequence joins TRBV20-1 and TRBJ1-2, with 8 bases matching TRBD1. Germline V CDR1 and CDR2: DFQATT, SNEGSKA (reference sequence). CDR3 length: 14 amino acids. Trimming at V came to 3 bases and at J to 6 bases, leaving 9 bases not matched to a gene. The CDR3 sequence is CSASRQGNADGYTF. The CDR3, as DNA: TGCAGTGCTAGTAGACAGGGGAATGCGGATGGCTACACCTTC.

The genes are TRBV5-1 and TRBJ2-7; D perhaps matches TRBD2 (6 bases). V lost 6 bases and J lost 4, with 20 bases in between. This CDR3 region has 15 residues. CDR1 is SGHRS and CDR2 is YFSETQ in the germline V gene. The CDR3 DNA sequence: TGCGCCAGCACTCTGGTTGCGGGGTCATCTTACGAGCAGTACTTC. Its translation is CASTLVAGSSYEQYF.

The chain links TRBV19 to TRBJ2-3, with TRBD2 as a possible D gene (6 bases). Germline V lookup: CDR1 LNHDA, CDR2 SQIVND (reference sequence). The V gene lost 2 bases and the J gene lost 4 bases, with 7 bases spanning the gap. The CDR3 has 13 amino acids. In nucleotides, the CDR3 is TGTGCCAGTAGTATACGGGAGCCAGATACGCAGTATTTT. The encoded protein is CASSIREPDTQYF.

This clone occurred once. This chain uses TRBV6-2 or TRBV6-3 with TRBJ2-2, with 10 bases fitting TRBD2. Per germline, CDR1 MNHEY and CDR2 SVGEGT. The CDR3 contains 18 residues. Unmatched junction bases numbered 6, after V lost 0 bases and J lost 2 bases. The CDR3 region is CASSYSISGRFNTGELFF. CDR3 in DNA: TGTGCCAGCAGTTACTCGATTAGCGGGAGGTTTAACACCGGGGAGCTGTTTTTT.

The CDR3: CASSALRLAGEGNEQFF. DNA of the CDR3: TGTGCCAGCAGTGCCCTACGACTAGCGGGAGAGGGGAATGAGCAGTTCTTC. The chain recombines TRBV2 with TRBJ2-1; 12 bases are a match to TRBD2. V was clipped by 4 bases and J by 7 bases; unmatched bases: 11. This CDR3 is 17 amino acids long. The germline V gene has CDR1 SNHLY and CDR2 FYNNEI.

V is TRBV10-3 and J is TRBJ1-3; maybe TRBD1 (6 bases). CDR1 and CDR2 from the germline V gene are ENHRY and SYGVKD. V lost 10 bases and J 0 bases, leaving 22 bases between the germline ends. This CDR3 has 17 amino acids. The CDR3 spells CATRGQGTPSSGNTIYF. CDR3 coding DNA: TGTGCCACCCGAGGGCAGGGGACCCCCTCCTCTGGAAACACCATATATTTT.

The rearrangement uses TRBV3-1 (or the pseudogene TRBV3-2) and TRBJ1-5; possibly TRBD1 for D (5 bases). Germline V gene data show CDR1 as LGHDT and CDR2 as YNNKEL (reference sequence). Trimming stripped 1 base from V and 11 bases from J, with 21 bases between. The CDR3 length is 16 residues. The CDR3 protein is CASSQGPRDGNAAQHF. CDR3 bases: TGTGCCAGCAGCCAAGGTCCGCGGGACGGGAACGCGGCCCAGCATTTT.

The genes are TRBV7-9 and TRBJ2-7; 8 bases line up with TRBD1. Trimming cost V 6 bases and J 0 bases; bases outside gene matches: 10. The CDR3 consists of 16 residues. Germline CDR1 and CDR2: SEHNR and FQNEAQ (reference sequence). The CDR3 region is CASRRRDTGGSYEQYF. The CDR3 DNA sequence: TGTGCCAGCAGACGAAGAGATACAGGGGGCTCCTACGAGCAGTACTTC.

The chain has TRBV3-1 (or the pseudogene TRBV3-2) and TRBJ2-1; 9 nucleotides line up with TRBD1. CDR1 is LGHDT and CDR2 is YNNKEL in the germline V gene (reference sequence). The junction had 8 bases not matched to a gene; V was cut back by 3 bases and J by 14 bases. There are 13 residues in the CDR3. CDR3 DNA: TGTGCCAGCAGCCACAACTCACGACAGGGGGAGTTCTTC. This gives the protein CASSHNSRQGEFF.

The V and J genes are TRBV3-1 (or the pseudogene TRBV3-2) and TRBJ2-7, with D tentatively TRBD1 (5 bases). Trimming took off 0 bases at V and 2 bases at J, with 14 bases between the two ends. The length of the CDR3 is 16 residues. Germline V gene lookup returns CDR1 LGHDT and CDR2 YNNKEL (reference sequence). The CDR3 region has the DNA TGTGCCAGCAGCCAAGAGGCAGGGCTCCTCACCTACGAGCAGTACTTC. Translated: CASSQEAGLLTYEQYF.

J is TRBJ1-5 and V is TRBV6-2 or TRBV6-3; 7 bases are a match to TRBD1. The J segment lost 2 bases and the V segment lost 0 bases, leaving 4 bases of the junction unmatched. The CDR3 has 16 residues. Germline V lookup: CDR1 MNHEY, CDR2 SVGEGT. CDR3 DNA: TGTGCCAGCAGTTACTCGCGCACAGGGGGCAATCAGCCCCAGCATTTT. It codes for CASSYSRTGGNQPQHF.

The chain has TRBV7-8 and TRBJ1-1, with D possibly matching TRBD1 (5 bases). This CDR3 has 13 residues. CDR1 is SGHVS, CDR2 FQNEAQ, per germline. The germline V and J ends were trimmed by 5 bases and 4 bases, with 11 bases remaining between them. DNA of the CDR3: TGTGCCAGCAGCGCCAGGGCTGGCACTGAAGCTTTCTTT. It is translated as CASSARAGTEAFF.

The chain couples TRBV18 to TRBJ2-7, with a weak D call TRBD1 (8 bases). Germline V lookup: CDR1 KGHSH, CDR2 LQKENI. Deletions cut 3 bases from V and 5 bases from J, with 17 bases between. There are 15 residues in the CDR3. The CDR3 is CASSPGQGGGHEQYF. CDR3 DNA: TGTGCCAGCTCACCCGGACAGGGCGGGGGTCACGAGCAGTACTTC. Filled out from reference TRBV18 and TRBJ2-7, the complete variable domain reads NAGVMQNPRHLVRRRGQEARLRCSPMKGHSHVYWYRQLPEEGLKFMVYLQKENIIDESGMPKERFSAEFPKEGPSILRIQQVVRGDSAAYFCASSPGQGGGHEQYFGPGTRLTVT.

V usage is TRBV10-2 and J usage is TRBJ2-5; 8 nucleotides match TRBD2. The germline gives CDR1 WSHSY, CDR2 SAAADI. The ends lost 0 bases at V and 4 bases at J; junction bases unmatched: 13. This CDR3 spans 18 amino acids. This CDR3 reads CASSESESSGSLGETQYF. The CDR3 bases are TGCGCCAGCAGTGAGTCGGAATCGAGCGGGAGTTTAGGAGAGACCCAGTACTTC.

To note about this clone: Other DNA variants within this sample encode the same CDR3. The J gene is TRBJ1-3, the V gene TRBV6-1, with no clear D. The V end lost 1 base, the J end lost 0 bases, and 7 bases lay between the germline ends. The CDR3 length is 15 residues. Germline loops: CDR1 MNHNS, CDR2 SASEGT. In DNA, the CDR3 is TGTGCCAGCAGTGAAGAACCGAGCTCTGGAAACACCATATATTTT. It translates to CASSEEPSSGNTIYF.

This clone was picked up many times. In nucleotides, the CDR3 is TGTGCCAGCAGTTACTCTCGGGAAACTGAAGCTTTCTTT. It translates to CASSYSRETEAFF. The chain recombines TRBV6-5 with TRBJ1-1, with D uncertain. This CDR3 has 13 amino acids. Germline values: CDR1 MNHEY, CDR2 SVGAGI. V shed 0 bases and J shed 5 bases, with 7 bases lying between them.

The chain combines TRBV9 with TRBJ1-5; 7 nucleotides match TRBD1. This CDR3 region has 16 residues. Germline lookup yields CDR1 SGDLS and CDR2 YYNGEE. Losses at the gene ends were 1 base for V and 0 bases for J; bases not matched to a gene: 4. The CDR3 sequence is CASSVRDRYSNQPQHF. CDR3 DNA: TGTGCCAGCAGCGTACGGGACAGATATAGCAATCAGCCCCAGCATTTT.

The genes are TRBV6-5 and TRBJ1-2; weak D call: TRBD1 (5 bases). CDR1 is MNHEY, CDR2 SVGAGI, per germline. The CDR3 spans 16 residues. With 2 bases removed from V and 3 bases from J, the gap between germline ends came to 16 bases. CDR3 region: CASSYRAVRGDYGYTF. CDR3 nucleotide sequence: TGTGCCAGCAGTTACCGGGCGGTTAGGGGCGACTATGGCTACACCTTC.

The chain links TRBV6-1 to TRBJ1-2; D not certain. CDR3 size: 15 residues. The germline gives CDR1 MNHNS, CDR2 SASEGT. V was clipped by 3 bases and J by 2 bases, with 13 bases between them. The chain's CDR3 is CASSELGGRNYGYTF. The CDR3 DNA reads TGTGCCAGCAGTGAGTTAGGAGGCAGAAACTATGGCTACACCTTC.

The chain carries TRBV11-2 and TRBJ2-2, with 7 bases that match TRBD1. The ends lost 1 base at V and 7 bases at J; junction bases unmatched: 6. Germline CDR1 SGHAT, CDR2 FQNNGV. The CDR3 runs to 15 residues. CDR3 nucleotide sequence: TGTGCCAGCAGCTTAGCCCGGACAGGTGGCGGGGAGCTGTTTTTT. Amino acid sequence: CASSLARTGGGELFF.